The clone carrying this T cell receptor beta chain has ten or more counts. Antigen: not known. As an off-target read in a library built for alpha chains, this beta chain has a frequency of little significance. This entry belongs to a study of spatial heterogeneity in lung cancer. Study at large: More beta-chain than alpha-chain sequences were consistently detected.

TCR cDNA molecules each had a unique molecular identifier. TCRdb used MiXCR to reprocess the 5' RACE reads, holding one entry per CDR3 protein. The data show about 7,900 distinct CDR3 sequences, approximately 5% seen once. Germline CDR1 SSHAT, CDR2 FNYEAQ (reference sequence). Trimming took 1 base from V and 4 from J; bases not matched to a gene: 5. This CDR3 has 15 amino acids. The time point was: sample taken at primary tumor resection. The input material, whole RNA from tumor, nontumor lung or frozen PBMC, was sequenced unsorted. The donors comprised around 72 untreated early-stage non-small cell lung cancer patients. Findings of the study overall: Whereas they appeared in blood less at follow-up, ubiquitous expanded tumor TCRs appeared there more at resection.

The starting material was PBMCs, obtained at surgery. The genes are TRBV7-7 and TRBJ2-5; 8 bases map to TRBD2. The TCR comes from a male donor with early-stage non-small cell lung cancer. The CDR3 sequence is CASSLGLAGGETQYF. DNA for the CDR3: TGTGCCAGCAGCTTAGGGCTAGCGGGCGGAGAGACCCAGTACTTC.